These 23 T cell receptor beta chains were all obtained from the same sample, sequenced in a study of blood T cell repertoires in COVID-19. The protocol was immunoSEQ multiplex PCR, while the TCRdb copy is restricted to in-frame clones and leaves out a portion. The table includes 150,000 to 200,000 clones, roughly 90% detected once. Sequencing input: PBMCs or T cells enriched from blood (not recorded which). These receptors came from a woman aged 45 to 65 who had recovered from COVID-19.

J is TRBJ2-3 and V is TRBV2; 12 positions match TRBD2. CDR3 length equals 16 residues. V trimming: 6 bases; J trimming: 2 bases; junction bases outside the gene matches: 6. CDR1 is SNHLY, CDR2 FYNNEI, per germline. DNA of the CDR3: TGTGCCAGCAGCCTACTAGCGGGAGGACTCACAGATACGCAGTATTTT. Its protein is CASSLLAGGLTDTQYF.

The V call is TRBV2, the J call TRBJ1-1; maybe TRBD1 (5 bases). Germline V gives CDR1 SNHLY, CDR2 FYNNEI. Trimming stripped 7 bases from V and 5 bases from J, with 14 bases between. This CDR3 contains 13 residues. CDR3 nucleotides: TGTGCCAGCAAGAAAGGGGAAGGGACTGAAGCTTTCTTT. Translating it yields CASKKGEGTEAFF.

Concerning this clone itself: Other DNA sequences in the sample encode the same CDR3. The V gene is TRBV3-1 (or the pseudogene TRBV3-2), the J gene TRBJ1-1; tentative D call: TRBD1 (5 bases). CDR3 length: 11 amino acids. V was shortened by 9 bases and J by 4 bases, with 9 bases between the two germline ends. Looked up from germline, CDR1 is LGHDT and CDR2 is YNNKEL (reference sequence). The CDR3 DNA reads as TGTGCCAGTAGGGGTGGCACTGAAGCTTTCTTT. This translates into CASRGGTEAFF.

The gene calls are TRBV27 and TRBJ1-6; unclear D gene. The germline V gene encodes CDR1 MNHEY and CDR2 SMNVEV (reference sequence). The ends were cut back, 4 bases at V and 9 bases at J, with 13 bases in the middle. CDR3 size: 14 residues. The DNA for the CDR3 is TGTGCCAGCAGTTCGTTCGGGGAAGGTTCACCCCTCCACTTT. As protein: CASSSFGEGSPLHF.

Of note for this clone: Additional DNA sequences in this sample encode the identical CDR3. V gene TRBV24-1 combines with J gene TRBJ1-5; unclear D gene. V was cut by 4 bases and J by 4 bases, with 4 bases left in between. The CDR3 length is 12 residues. Germline loops: CDR1 KGHDR, CDR2 SFDVKD. The CDR3, as DNA: TGTGCCACCAGTGACTCTAATCAGCCCCAGCATTTT. Amino acids: CATSDSNQPQHF.

V usage is TRBV19 and J usage is TRBJ1-2, with 7 bases identical to TRBD1. Germline-derived CDR1 and CDR2 are LNHDA and SQIVND (reference sequence). Trimming took 5 bases from V and 6 from J; bases not matched to a gene: 9. This CDR3 contains 14 residues. The CDR3 coding sequence is TGTGCCAGTAGTCCACAGACAGGGTCGGATGGCTACACCTTC. Its translation: CASSPQTGSDGYTF.

This clone was observed a few times. J is TRBJ1-2 and V is TRBV5-1; D possibly corresponds to TRBD1 (6 bases). Trimming cost V 4 bases and J 2 bases, with 9 bases left between them. This CDR3 contains 13 residues. The germline CDR1 and CDR2 sequences are SGHRS and YFSETQ. The CDR3 here is CASSPTGNYGYTF. In DNA form, the CDR3 reads TGCGCCAGCAGCCCTACAGGGAACTATGGCTACACCTTC.

The J gene is TRBJ2-2, the V gene TRBV7-8; a possible D gene is TRBD2 (5 bases). Trimming removed 0 bases from V and 11 bases from J, with 16 bases in between. The CDR3 consists of 15 residues. The germline CDR1 and CDR2 sequences are SGHVS and FQNEAQ. The CDR3 spells CASSLARATTGELFF. The DNA for the CDR3 is TGTGCCAGCAGCTTAGCGAGGGCGACAACGGGTGAGCTGTTTTTT. Looking up the rest from reference TRBV7-8 and TRBJ2-2 gives the full variable domain: GAGVSQSPRYKVAKRGQDVALRCDPISGHVSLFWYQQALGQGPEFLTYFQNEAQLDKSGLPSDRFFAERPEGSVSTLKIQRTQQEDSAVYLCASSLARATTGELFFGEGSRLTVL.

The gene calls are TRBV7-2 and TRBJ1-6; D ambiguous. Germline V CDR1 and CDR2: SGHTA, FQGNSA. CDR3 size: 16 residues. Trimming stripped 2 bases from V and 3 bases from J, with 11 bases between. CDR3 in DNA: TGTGCCAGCAGCTTACAGCCACGGGGCTATAATTCACCCCTCCACTTT. This translates into CASSLQPRGYNSPLHF.

This sequence joins TRBV7-9 and TRBJ2-7; 8 nucleotides agree with TRBD2. V gave up 3 bases and J gave up 3 bases; unmatched junction bases: 4. Looked up from germline, CDR1 is SEHNR and CDR2 is FQNEAQ (reference sequence). The CDR3 runs 14 residues. For the CDR3, the DNA is TGTGCCAGCAGCTTGGCCGCGGGGGGCTACGAGCAGTACTTC. Protein product: CASSLAAGGYEQYF.

The chain has TRBV2 and TRBJ1-5; D unresolved. Germline V lookup: CDR1 SNHLY, CDR2 FYNNEI. The CDR3 spans 13 residues. The V and J ends lost 9 bases and 2 bases respectively, with 11 bases between them. Here the CDR3 DNA reads TGTGCCAGTATGGCCTTTGGCAATCAGCCCCAGCATTTT. This codes for CASMAFGNQPQHF.

V usage is TRBV6-5 and J usage is TRBJ2-1, with a tentative D call TRBD1 (5 bases). There are 16 residues in the CDR3. CDR1 MNHEY and CDR2 SVGAGI come from the germline V gene. The ends were cut back, 0 bases at V and 4 bases at J, with 13 bases in the middle. The CDR3 nucleotides read TGTGCCAGCAGTTACTCGGTATTTTCAGGGTACAATGAGCAGTTCTTC. Amino acids: CASSYSVFSGYNEQFF.

The chain links TRBV7-2 to TRBJ1-6; D ambiguous. Trimming removed 3 bases at V and 10 bases at J, with 10 bases between. The germline V gene has CDR1 SGHTA and CDR2 FQGNSA. The CDR3 contains 13 residues. CDR3: CASSFLVESPLHF. CDR3 nucleotides: TGTGCCAGCAGCTTCCTGGTTGAGTCACCCCTCCACTTT.

The sample holds one count of this clone. The rearrangement uses TRBV19 and TRBJ2-3; 7 bases align to TRBD2. CDR1 is LNHDA, CDR2 SQIVND, per germline (reference sequence). CDR3 length equals 13 residues. With 3 bases clipped from V and 4 bases from J, the junction kept 1 base outside the gene matches. Written as DNA, the CDR3 is TGTGCCAGTAGTATGGCGGGGGCAGATACGCAGTATTTT. Translation gives CASSMAGADTQYF.

The rearrangement uses TRBV7-2 and TRBJ2-1; D not certain. CDR3 length: 12 amino acids. Trimming pared 4 bases from V and 4 bases from J, leaving 5 bases between. Germline lookup yields CDR1 SGHTA and CDR2 FQGNSA. This chain's CDR3 is CASSYRYNEQFF. The DNA of the CDR3 is TGTGCCAGCAGCTACAGATACAATGAGCAGTTCTTC.

V is TRBV5-4 and J is TRBJ1-2; TRBD1 might be the D (5 bases). V gave up 4 bases and J gave up 2 bases, with 12 bases separating them. This CDR3 contains 14 residues. Per germline, CDR1 SGHNT and CDR2 YYREEE (reference sequence). CDR3 nucleotide sequence: TGTGCCAGCAGCCTATCAGGACAAAACTATGGCTACACCTTC. It codes for CASSLSGQNYGYTF.

A single count supports this clone. The V gene is TRBV19, the J gene TRBJ2-7; D is possibly TRBD1 (6 bases). This CDR3 is 14 amino acids long. V lost 5 bases and J 6 bases, leaving 17 bases between the germline ends. Germline CDR1 is LNHDA and CDR2 is SQIVND (reference sequence). The CDR3 reads CASSPQGWGSEQYF. CDR3 bases: TGTGCCAGTAGTCCCCAGGGGTGGGGATCCGAGCAGTACTTC.

V gene TRBV24-1 combines with J gene TRBJ1-4; 8 bases align to TRBD1. Trimming took 4 bases from V and 3 from J; bases not matched to a gene: 9. Germline loops: CDR1 KGHDR, CDR2 SFDVKD. The CDR3 covers 17 residues. CDR3 sequence (DNA): TGTGCCACCAGTGACAAAGGACAGGGTGGTTCTAATGAAAAACTGTTTTTT. Its translation is CATSDKGQGGSNEKLFF.

The V gene is TRBV5-8, the J gene TRBJ1-5; D gene uncertain. The CDR3 sequence is 13 residues long. The germline V gene encodes CDR1 SGHTS and CDR2 YDEGEE. Trimming removed 2 bases from V and 4 bases from J, with 7 bases in between. The CDR3 bases are TGTGCCAGCAGCTTTGGCGGAAATCAGCCCCAGCATTTT. Protein sequence: CASSFGGNQPQHF.

The table lists this clone with a few counts. The chain recombines TRBV6-5 with TRBJ1-3, with unresolved D. The germline CDR1 and CDR2 sequences are MNHEY and SVGAGI. Trimming stripped 6 bases from V and 4 bases from J, with 13 bases between. This CDR3 contains 14 residues. The CDR3 here is CASRDTSQGNTIYF. DNA of the CDR3: TGTGCCAGCAGAGACACTTCCCAAGGAAACACCATATATTTT.

This clone was observed a single time. The chain recombines TRBV5-6 with TRBJ1-6, with D perhaps matching TRBD1 (6 bases). The CDR3 has 15 amino acids. Looked up from germline, CDR1 is SGHDT and CDR2 is YYEEEE. V was cut by 3 bases and J by 8 bases, with 15 bases left in between. CDR3 in DNA: TGTGCCAGCAGCTCGCCAGACAGGTTGGATTCACCCCTCCACTTT. As protein: CASSSPDRLDSPLHF.

The V gene is TRBV5-1, the J gene TRBJ2-1, with D tentatively TRBD1 (7 bases). The CDR3 totals 16 residues. Trimming took off 2 bases at V and 5 bases at J, with 17 bases between the two ends. The germline CDR1 and CDR2 sequences are SGHRS and YFSETQ. The CDR3 spells CASSLQGRGGNNEQFF. CDR3 in DNA: TGCGCCAGCAGCTTACAGGGGCGGGGTGGTAACAATGAGCAGTTCTTC.

The chain joins TRBV6-5 to TRBJ1-2; possibly TRBD1 for D (5 bases). The CDR3 has 14 amino acids. V gave up 7 bases and J gave up 4 bases, with 16 bases separating them. Germline V CDR1 and CDR2: MNHEY, SVGAGI. The CDR3 region is CASMWGPGGYGYTF. The CDR3 DNA reads as TGTGCCAGCATGTGGGGCCCCGGGGGCTATGGCTACACCTTC.